Each of the 16 T cell receptor beta chains below was sequenced from the same sample in a study of blood T cell repertoires in COVID-19. Assay used: immunoSEQ multiplex PCR; TCRdb lists only in-frame clones, some missing. This sample has some 170,000 clones, with about 88% found just once. Sequencing used peripheral blood. The receptors derive from a man in his sixties with active or convalescent COVID-19.

In DNA form, the CDR3 reads TGTGCCAGTAGTATAGAGGGGCACTACGAGCAGTACTTC. This codes for CASSIEGHYEQYF. This chain joins TRBV19 and TRBJ2-7, with D possibly being TRBD1 (5 bases). The germline V gene encodes CDR1 LNHDA and CDR2 SQIVND (reference sequence). The CDR3 is 13 amino acids. V dropped 0 bases and J dropped 3 bases, with 6 bases sitting between them. Full variable domain (remainder filled in from reference TRBV19 and TRBJ2-7): DGGITQSPKYLFRKEGQNVTLSCEQNLNHDAMYWYRQDPGQGLRLIYYSQIVNDFQKGDIAEGYSVSREKKESFPLTVTSAQKNPTAFYLCASSIEGHYEQYFGPGTRLTVT.

The V and J genes are TRBV19 and TRBJ2-3, with 9 bases lining up with TRBD2. The V gene's germline CDR1 is LNHDA and CDR2 SQIVND (reference sequence). This CDR3 has 16 residues. The junction had 8 bases not matched to a gene; V was cut back by 2 bases and J by 5 bases. The CDR3 DNA sequence: TGTGCCAGTAGTATACGCCCGCGGGGGGGAATAGATACGCAGTATTTT. Translated: CASSIRPRGGIDTQYF.

The chain joins TRBV12-3 or TRBV12-4 to TRBJ1-1; D possibly corresponds to TRBD1 (5 bases). The CDR3 is 13 residues long. Trimming removed 2 bases at V and 6 bases at J, with 10 bases between. CDR3 residues: CASSLNRQSEAFF. In nucleotides, the CDR3 is TGTGCCAGCAGTTTAAACCGACAGTCTGAAGCTTTCTTT.

The chain links TRBV14 to TRBJ2-7; TRBD2 agrees at 11 bases. The V and J ends lost 2 bases and 0 bases, in that order; junction bases with no gene match: 9. The germline V gene has CDR1 SGHDN and CDR2 FVKESK. The length of the CDR3 is 18 residues. The DNA for the CDR3 is TGTGCCAGCAGCCAATCTCGACTAGCGGGGTCGAGCTCCTACGAGCAGTACTTC. This codes for CASSQSRLAGSSSYEQYF.

Only one count was recorded for this clone. The chain employs TRBV21-1 and TRBJ2-1; the tabulated D call, TRBD2, remains unverified against the DNA. TRBV21-1 is tagged as a pseudogene. CDR3 length equals 14 residues. CDR3 residues: CASSTGTSGDEQFF. The DNA of the CDR3 is TGTGCCAGCAGCACCGGGACTTCCGGCGATGAGCAGTTCTTC.

The gene calls are TRBV5-1 and TRBJ1-2; no reliable D call. This CDR3 spans 13 amino acids. CDR1 SGHRS and CDR2 YFSETQ come from the germline V gene. Deletions cut 0 bases from V and 3 bases from J, with 6 bases between. The CDR3 DNA reads TGCGCCAGCAGCTTGGTTCAGGACTATGGCTACACCTTC. Amino acid sequence: CASSLVQDYGYTF.

V is TRBV2 and J is TRBJ2-1; 8 bases are shared with TRBD2. Germline assignment: CDR1 SNHLY and CDR2 FYNNEI. The CDR3 consists of 16 residues. V lost 0 bases, J lost 8 bases, and 9 bases stayed unmatched. The CDR3 region is CASSEALGLARDEQFF. The CDR3 DNA reads TGTGCCAGCAGTGAAGCCTTAGGACTAGCCAGGGATGAGCAGTTCTTC.

The chain recombines TRBV27 with TRBJ1-2, with 7 bases identical to TRBD1. V lost 5 bases, J lost 4 bases, and 4 bases stayed unmatched. The CDR3 is made up of 13 amino acids. The germline V gene has CDR1 MNHEY and CDR2 SMNVEV (reference sequence). CDR3 bases: TGTGCCAGCAGTAAGGGACAGACCTATGGCTACACCTTC. The encoded protein is CASSKGQTYGYTF.

The table lists this clone with a count of one. The V gene is TRBV3-1 (or the pseudogene TRBV3-2), the J gene TRBJ1-1, with TRBD1 matching 7 bases. With V trimmed by 2 bases and J by 5 bases, 8 bases remained unmatched. The CDR3 loop spans 15 amino acids. Germline V gene data show CDR1 as LGHDT and CDR2 as YNNKEL (reference sequence). CDR3 nucleotide sequence: TGTGCCAGCAGCCAACCCGTGAGGGGGCGGACTGAAGCTTTCTTT. It translates to CASSQPVRGRTEAFF.

This clone is a singleton in its sample. The chain uses TRBV4-1 and TRBJ1-1; D ambiguous. V was cut by 0 bases and J by 0 bases, with 8 bases left in between. The CDR3 extends over 15 amino acids. Germline assignment: CDR1 MGHRA and CDR2 YSYEKL. CDR3 sequence (DNA): TGCGCCAGCAGCCAAGATAGGGAGGTGAACACTGAAGCTTTCTTT. Its protein is CASSQDREVNTEAFF.

The chain is built from TRBV19 and TRBJ2-4, with 12 bases identical to TRBD2. Germline V gene lookup returns CDR1 LNHDA and CDR2 SQIVND (reference sequence). The trim removed 0 bases at V and 7 bases at J, leaving 7 bases unmatched. This CDR3 is built from 17 residues. The CDR3 reads CASSIDTSGGPYNIQYF. CDR3 DNA sequence: TGTGCCAGTAGTATAGATACTAGCGGGGGGCCTTATAACATTCAGTACTTC.

The chain joins TRBV19 to TRBJ1-5; D unresolved. The V gene lost 2 bases and the J gene lost 2 bases, with 25 bases spanning the gap. Germline-derived CDR1 and CDR2 are LNHDA and SQIVND (reference sequence). This CDR3 comprises 20 residues. The DNA of the CDR3 is TGTGCCAGTAGTATAACCCAAATGTTTCTAAGGGAGCCGGGCAATCAGCCCCAGCATTTT. This encodes CASSITQMFLREPGNQPQHF.

The chain joins TRBV7-8 to TRBJ2-3, with TRBD1 matching over 9 bases. Looked up from germline, CDR1 is SGHVS and CDR2 is FQNEAQ. J was trimmed by 5 bases and V by 5 bases; bases with no gene match: 20. CDR3 length: 19 residues. Here the CDR3 DNA reads TGTGCCAGCAGCCCCGCCTTCCGAGCAAACAGGGGGCGGGGAGATACGCAGTATTTT. This gives the protein CASSPAFRANRGRGDTQYF.

This clone appeared once. V is TRBV5-1 and J is TRBJ1-1, with TRBD1 identical over 8 bases. CDR3 length equals 13 residues. Germline V lookup: CDR1 SGHRS, CDR2 YFSETQ. Losses at the gene ends were 5 bases for V and 3 bases for J; bases not matched to a gene: 3. In DNA, the CDR3 is TGCGCCAGCAGACAGGGGGGAGACACTGAAGCTTTCTTT. This translates into CASRQGGDTEAFF.

In its sample, this clone was seen once. Additional DNA sequences in this sample encode the identical CDR3. For the CDR3, the DNA is TGTGCCAGCAGCTCCTACGTCGGGGGCACTGAAGCTTTCTTT. Translation: CASSSYVGGTEAFF. The V call is TRBV5-6, the J call TRBJ1-1, with D perhaps matching TRBD1 (5 bases). The V end was cut by 3 bases, the J end by 4 bases, with 13 bases between. Germline V gene data show CDR1 as SGHDT and CDR2 as YYEEEE. The CDR3 totals 14 residues.

The chain links TRBV5-4 to TRBJ2-1; D is perhaps TRBD1 (5 bases). Trimming removed 1 base at V and 4 bases at J, with 18 bases between. Germline assignment: CDR1 SGHNT and CDR2 YYREEE (reference sequence). CDR3 length: 17 residues. The CDR3 DNA is TGTGCCAGCAGCTTGAGTGACAGAAAGCCAATTTACAATGAGCAGTTCTTC. It yields the protein CASSLSDRKPIYNEQFF.